The count of the clone carrying this T cell receptor (beta chain) is one. The CDR3 has 14 residues. CDR1 is SGHVS, CDR2 FQNEAQ, per germline. The V end was cut by 5 bases, the J end by 4 bases, with 12 bases between. Method: immunoSEQ multiplex PCR; TCRdb's copy keeps in-frame clones and lacks some. The table shows approximately 300,000 clones, with about 85% occurring only once. This entry belongs to a study of blood T cell repertoires in COVID-19. The chain links TRBV7-8 to TRBJ1-3; D ambiguous. The sequenced material came from peripheral blood. This TCR came from a human donor with COVID-19, enrolled during active disease. The donor label of this sample is uncertain. CDR3 coding DNA: TGTGCCAGCAGCGCCGAGAGGGTGGGAAACACCATATATTTT. It specifies CASSAERVGNTIYF.